This TCR beta chain derives from a study of blood T cell repertoires in COVID-19. Study details: Specimens from acute and convalescent COVID-19 originated in the United States, Italy and Spain. In each case, the material was cDNA or gDNA derived from T cells, B-cell-depleted T cells, or PBMCs.

This clone was picked up a small number of times. Libraries were prepared by immunoSEQ multiplex PCR; TCRdb keeps only in-frame clonotypes and omits some of them. The top ten clones hold 0.5% to 0.6% of a sample with over 150,000 clones, around 90% of them seen once. This TCR came from a middle-aged man with acute or convalescent COVID-19. Sequencing was performed on peripheral blood.

In DNA form, the CDR3 reads TGTGCCAGCAACCGCCCCGGGGAGGACACTGAAGCTTTCTTT. It codes for CASNRPGEDTEAFF. The rearrangement links TRBV7-2 to TRBJ1-1; no clear D gene. The CDR3 has 14 residues. The V and J ends lost 7 bases and 3 bases respectively, with 15 bases between them. CDR1 and CDR2 from the germline V gene are SGHTA and FQGNSA.